This T cell receptor beta chain was observed in a study of blood T cells in healthy people across ages. Study findings and constraints: Diversity of TCR beta correlated strongly with naive T cell percentage.

Through a sample-barcoded 5' primer and a J-beta primer mix, a second PCR was run for roughly 7 to 11 cycles. Each CDR3 protein is one row after TCRdb ran MiXCR on the 5' RACE reads. In the table there are roughly 900,000 distinct CDR3 sequences, under 35% of which are singletons. This CDR3 has 14 residues. Germline assignment: CDR1 DFQATT and CDR2 SNEGSKA (reference sequence). V dropped 0 bases and J dropped 4 bases, with 10 bases sitting between them. Notes on this clonotype: What it binds is not known.

Sequenced material: blood. The rearrangement uses TRBV20-1 and TRBJ1-5; no definite D call. The receptor was isolated from an elderly woman in good health. CDR3 in amino acids: CSARDWTLNQPQHF. CDR3 coding DNA: TGCAGTGCTAGAGATTGGACGCTGAATCAGCCCCAGCATTTT.